Shown below are 5 T cell receptor beta chains from a single sample sequenced in a study of STAT3 mutations in large granular lymphocyte leukemia. Study-wide findings and caveats: Every T-cell large granular lymphocyte leukemia patient had at least one immunodominant TCR beta clonotype.

The antigens for these receptors are not known. Repertoires were generated with immunoSEQ multiplex PCR, while TCRdb's copy carries only in-frame clones and drops some. Here the sample spans approximately 10,000 clones, about 50% being singletons. Specimen: peripheral blood mononuclear cells. These receptors all stem from a boy aged 10-17 years with T-cell large granular lymphocyte leukemia. Some clones in this sample may be carry-over from other donors' samples.

This clone turned up a few times. The chain links TRBV7-9 to TRBJ1-1; no firm D call. Germline V gene sequence: CDR1 SEHNR, CDR2 FQNEAQ (reference sequence). The CDR3 totals 14 residues. Trimming cost V 1 base and J 1 base, with 7 bases left between them. The DNA of the CDR3 is TGTGCCAGCAGCTTAGTTGGAGGGAACACTGAAGCTTTCTTT. Translating gives CASSLVGGNTEAFF. The variable domain in full, completed from reference TRBV7-9 and TRBJ1-1, reads DTGVSQNPRHKITKRGQNVTFRCDPISEHNRLYWYRQTLGQGPEFLTYFQNEAQLEKSRLLSDRFSAERPKGSFSTLEIQRTEQGDSAMYLCASSLVGGNTEAFFGQGTRLTVV.

The V and J genes are TRBV18 and TRBJ2-5; D gene ambiguous. The germline V and J ends were trimmed by 4 bases and 5 bases, with 11 bases remaining between them. The CDR3 is 13 amino acids. CDR1 KGHSH and CDR2 LQKENI come from the germline V gene. This CDR3 is CASSLRKWETQYF. In DNA form, the CDR3 reads TGTGCCAGCTCACTGAGGAAGTGGGAGACCCAGTACTTC.

The chain has TRBV6-6 and TRBJ1-5; D remains ambiguous. Germline lookup yields CDR1 MNHNY and CDR2 SVGAGI (reference sequence). CDR3 length equals 13 residues. V shed 2 bases and J shed 3 bases, with 5 bases lying between them. Written as DNA, the CDR3 is TGTGCCAGCAGTTACAGTAACAATCAGCCCCAGCATTTT. Translation: CASSYSNNQPQHF.

The chain is built from TRBV6-6 and TRBJ1-2; 9 bases are shared with TRBD1. V dropped 2 bases and J dropped 4; count of bases not matched to a gene: 5. Germline lookup yields CDR1 MNHNY and CDR2 SVGAGI (reference sequence). The CDR3 spans 15 residues. DNA for the CDR3: TGTGCCAGCAGTTACAGGGACAGGGCTCTCTATGGCTACACCTTC. It translates to CASSYRDRALYGYTF.

The CDR3 protein is CASSQGPQGTEAFF. The CDR3 nucleotides read TGTGCCAGCAGCCAAGGGCCTCAGGGAACTGAAGCTTTCTTT. The V gene is TRBV4-2, the J gene TRBJ1-1; D is perhaps TRBD1 (5 bases). The CDR3 totals 14 residues. Trimming took 1 base from V and 5 from J, leaving 11 bases between them. Germline V lookup: CDR1 LGHNA, CDR2 YNFKEQ.